The source of this T cell receptor (beta chain) is a study of blood T cell repertoires in COVID-19. Study-level background: Sources were T cells, B-cell-depleted T cells, or PBMCs; the material itself was cDNA or gDNA.

The CDR3 spans 14 residues. From germline, CDR1 is SNHLY and CDR2 FYNNEI. The germline V and J ends were trimmed by 4 bases and 8 bases, with 17 bases remaining between them. In the study's own analysis: For nucleated cells, counts were estimated from reference gene primer amplification. This table comes from immunoSEQ multiplex PCR, and its TCRdb copy is limited to in-frame clones, with some not included. V, J and clone size reflect that table, while D and trimming were determined from the DNA. The sample shows about 100,000 clones, roughly 80% of them seen only once. The TCR sequence derives from a woman aged 55-69 years with acute or convalescent COVID-19. Specimen: peripheral blood. The J gene is TRBJ1-2, the V gene TRBV2, with unresolved D. The DNA of the CDR3 is TGTGCCAGCAGTGTAGACCTCCGGGGTGACGGCTACACCTTC. It yields the protein CASSVDLRGDGYTF.